The TCR beta chain under discussion was sequenced for a study of cytotoxic CD8 clonotypes in ibrutinib-treated CLL. Study results and limitations: The clonality rise at ibrutinib response reflected private clonotype expansion. Sustained-remission and progressing patients had different sampling times.

Germline V gene sequence: CDR1 MDHEN, CDR2 SYDVKM. V lost 0 bases to trimming and J lost 4 bases, with 6 bases between them. This CDR3 comprises 13 residues. Notes on this clone: Its target is not known.

Some clones are missing from TCRdb's copy, which holds only in-frame ones; the method was immunoSEQ multiplex PCR. The data show just over 200,000 clones, 79% seen once. This chain joins TRBV28 and TRBJ1-2; D ambiguous. The clonotype was recovered from a human donor with chronic lymphocytic leukemia. The source material was PBMCs, sampled after 12 months of ibrutinib treatment. DNA for the CDR3: TGTGCCAGCAGTTTATGGACACCCTATGGCTACACCTTC. Its translation is CASSLWTPYGYTF.